This section outlines one TCR beta chain sequence together with its context. Germline loops: CDR1 MNHNS, CDR2 SASEGT. Trimming took 4 bases from V and 0 from J; bases not matched to a gene: 8. This CDR3 has 17 amino acids. Sequencing was performed with immunoSEQ multiplex PCR; in TCRdb, only in-frame clones are kept and a portion is missing. In the table there are some 760,000 clones, approximately 85% of which are singletons. This entry belongs to a study of shared T cell receptors in the human thymus. These same records also appear under a second study, on human thymus T cells.

This receptor was identified in a girl in the first two years of life with a congenital heart defect. The chain employs TRBV6-1 and TRBJ1-1, with 10 bases fitting TRBD1. What was sequenced was thymocytes. The CDR3 protein is CASSARQGAIMNTEAFF. The CDR3 nucleotides are TGTGCCAGCAGTGCCCGACAGGGGGCGATTATGAACACTGAAGCTTTCTTT.